The 30 T cell receptor beta chains below were found in one sample sequenced in a study of T cells in pancreatic ductal adenocarcinoma (dated by TCRdb to the late 2010s). The pancreatic ductal adenocarcinoma patients who were selected had gone through surgery without receiving any neoadjuvant therapy. Library construction relied on the immunoSEQ multiplex PCR assay. The clones in this table, taken by TCRdb from immuneACCESS, are in-frame only. Not every clone is retained; where verified, under half of the shortfall comes from an unresolved V gene, and the cause of the rest is unknown. In all, the sample holds about 98,000 clones, and 90% to 95% of those were seen once. The ten largest clones capture 3.1% of the sample. Input material: PBMCs. The source of these receptors is a human donor with pancreatic ductal adenocarcinoma.

V gene TRBV11-2 combines with J gene TRBJ2-5; D is ambiguous. This CDR3 is built from 15 residues. V was shortened by 1 base and J by 3 bases, with 12 bases between the two germline ends. Germline V lookup: CDR1 SGHAT, CDR2 FQNNGV. The CDR3 reads CASSLGLALKETQYF. CDR3 DNA sequence: TGTGCCAGCAGCTTAGGTCTCGCACTAAAAGAGACCCAGTACTTC.

This chain links TRBV19 with TRBJ1-5, with 7 nucleotides matching TRBD1. This CDR3 region has 16 residues. Germline CDR1 is LNHDA and CDR2 is SQIVND (reference sequence). Germline trimming cut 4 bases from V and 0 bases from J; bases unmatched to any gene: 6. CDR3 sequence (DNA): TGTGCCAGTAGTAACGGACAGGTCCTTAGCAATCAGCCCCAGCATTTT. This encodes CASSNGQVLSNQPQHF.

This clone has a handful of counts. The chain carries TRBV19 and TRBJ2-7; possible D gene TRBD2, 6 bases. The germline V and J ends were trimmed by 3 bases and 0 bases, with 12 bases remaining between them. The V gene's germline CDR1 is LNHDA and CDR2 SQIVND (reference sequence). The CDR3 has 15 residues. The CDR3 protein is CASSISGSPSYEQYF. In DNA form, the CDR3 reads TGTGCCAGTAGTATCAGCGGGTCCCCCTCCTACGAGCAGTACTTC.

The CDR3 coding sequence is TGTGCCAGTAGTATAGAACACAGATCCTACGAGCAGTACTTC. Translated: CASSIEHRSYEQYF. The genes are TRBV19 and TRBJ2-7; the D is unclear. This CDR3 has 14 residues. V lost 0 bases to trimming and J lost 1 base, with 7 bases between them. Germline V gives CDR1 LNHDA, CDR2 SQIVND (reference sequence).

DNA of the CDR3: TGTGCCAGCAGCGTACGTCCTAGCGGAGAGACCCAGTACTTC. Encoded protein: CASSVRPSGETQYF. The V and J genes are TRBV9 and TRBJ2-5; TRBD2 aligns across 7 bases. Looked up from germline, CDR1 is SGDLS and CDR2 is YYNGEE. Trimming took 1 base from V and 4 from J; bases not matched to a gene: 4. The CDR3 has 14 amino acids. The full variable domain, with the rest looked up from reference TRBV9 and TRBJ2-5, is DSGVTQTPKHLITATGQRVTLRCSPRSGDLSVYWYQQSLDQGLQFLIQYYNGEERAKGNILERFSAQQFPDLHSELNLSSLELGDSALYFCASSVRPSGETQYFGPGTRLLVL.

The rearrangement links TRBV7-2 to TRBJ2-5, with 8 bases lining up with TRBD1. Germline trimming cut 5 bases from V and 5 bases from J; bases unmatched to any gene: 10. This CDR3 has 15 amino acids. Germline V gene data show CDR1 as SGHTA and CDR2 as FQGNSA. The CDR3 reads CASSKRTGRGETQYF. CDR3 bases: TGTGCCAGCAGCAAGCGGACAGGGCGTGGGGAGACCCAGTACTTC.

The J gene is TRBJ2-5, the V gene TRBV4-1; tentative D call: TRBD2 (6 bases). Trimming took 3 bases from V and 0 from J, leaving 14 bases between them. The CDR3 covers 16 residues. CDR1 is MGHRA, CDR2 YSYEKL, per germline. The CDR3 nucleotides are TGCGCCAGCAGCCAGCCGGGACTGAGGTACCAAGAGACCCAGTACTTC. Encoded protein: CASSQPGLRYQETQYF.

The gene calls are TRBV5-8 and TRBJ2-3; 11 nucleotides match TRBD2. V lost 4 bases, J lost 4 bases, and 11 bases stayed unmatched. The CDR3 contains 17 residues. Germline V gives CDR1 SGHTS, CDR2 YDEGEE. The CDR3 coding sequence is TGTGCCAGCAGCCCTAATCTGGGACTAGCGGTCCCAGATACGCAGTATTTT. Translating gives CASSPNLGLAVPDTQYF.

This sequence joins TRBV11-3 and TRBJ2-5, with D perhaps matching TRBD2 (5 bases). This CDR3 region has 13 residues. Trimming cost V 6 bases and J 1 base, with 9 bases left between them. Germline V gene lookup returns CDR1 SGHNT and CDR2 YENEEA. The CDR3 DNA reads as TGTGCCAGCAGTAGCGAGACCCAAGAGACCCAGTACTTC. Translated, it gives CASSSETQETQYF.

The chain couples TRBV2 to TRBJ1-5, with D possibly matching TRBD1 (6 bases). The CDR3 extends over 14 amino acids. The V gene's germline CDR1 is SNHLY and CDR2 FYNNEI. Between the trimmed V and J ends, which lost 3 bases and 3 bases, there was a span of 9 bases. The CDR3 loop reads CASSDAGDNQPQHF. The CDR3 DNA is TGTGCCAGCAGTGATGCAGGGGACAATCAGCCCCAGCATTTT. Looking up the rest from reference TRBV2 and TRBJ1-5 gives the full variable domain: EPEVTQTPSHQVTQMGQEVILRCVPISNHLYFYWYRQILGQKVEFLVSFYNNEISEKSEIFDDQFSVERPDGSNFTLKIRSTKLEDSAMYFCASSDAGDNQPQHFGDGTRLSIL.

The V call is TRBV5-1, the J call TRBJ1-3, with TRBD1 as a possible D gene (6 bases). Trimming cost V 4 bases and J 2 bases, with 13 bases left between them. CDR1 and CDR2 (germline): SGHRS, YFSETQ. The CDR3 has 15 amino acids. The CDR3, as DNA: TGCGCCAGCAGCCCGGCGGGGGCAACTGGAAACACCATATATTTT. This translates into CASSPAGATGNTIYF.

This chain connects TRBV9 to TRBJ2-3, with 10 bases matching TRBD2. Germline CDR1 is SGDLS and CDR2 is YYNGEE. Trimming removed 4 bases from V and 5 bases from J; junction bases left unmatched: 4. The CDR3 is 14 amino acids. The CDR3 sequence: CASSPWTSGDTQYF. The CDR3 coding sequence is TGTGCCAGCAGCCCTTGGACTAGCGGAGATACGCAGTATTTT.

The chain employs TRBV5-1 and TRBJ2-1, with TRBD2 as a possible D gene (8 bases). V lost 8 bases, J lost 3 bases, and 24 bases lay in between. CDR3 length equals 17 residues. Germline assignment: CDR1 SGHRS and CDR2 YFSETQ. The CDR3 DNA sequence: TGCGCCAGGGGGGAGGGGGCGACACTAGCGGACTACAATGAGCAGTTCTTC. This sequence encodes CARGEGATLADYNEQFF. The full variable domain, its missing parts supplied by reference TRBV5-1 and TRBJ2-1, is KAGVTQTPRYLIKTRGQQVTLSCSPISGHRSVSWYQQTPGQGLQFLFEYFSETQRNKGNFPGRFSGRQFSNSRSEMNVSTLELGDSALYLCARGEGATLADYNEQFFGPGTRLTVL.

This clone was detected once. The rearrangement links TRBV28 to TRBJ1-1, with D uncertain. This CDR3 spans 15 amino acids. With 5 bases removed from V and 1 base from J, the gap between germline ends came to 14 bases. The V gene's germline CDR1 is MDHEN and CDR2 SYDVKM. CDR3 nucleotides: TGTGCCAGCAGTCCAGAGGGTGCGGGGAACACTGAAGCTTTCTTT. The encoded protein is CASSPEGAGNTEAFF.

The chain couples TRBV18 to TRBJ2-1; D not certain. The length of the CDR3 is 11 residues. The germline gives CDR1 KGHSH, CDR2 LQKENI. V lost 8 bases, J lost 8 bases, and 10 bases lay in between. The CDR3 is CASVSSHEQFF. The CDR3, as DNA: TGTGCCAGCGTATCCTCCCATGAGCAGTTCTTC.

J is TRBJ2-7 and V is TRBV10-1; weak D call: TRBD2 (5 bases). Per germline, CDR1 WNHNN and CDR2 SYGVQD (reference sequence). V was pared by 4 bases and J by 6 bases, with 10 bases between. The CDR3 loop spans 12 amino acids. The chain's CDR3 is CASSVQRVEQYF. CDR3 bases: TGCGCCAGCAGTGTTCAGAGGGTCGAGCAGTACTTC.

This clone came up a few times. The chain is built from TRBV2 and TRBJ2-7, with D uncertain. With 8 bases removed from V and 3 bases from J, the gap between germline ends came to 11 bases. Germline V gives CDR1 SNHLY, CDR2 FYNNEI. The CDR3 covers 12 residues. The CDR3 sequence: CASRYSVYEQYF. CDR3 bases: TGTGCCAGCCGCTACTCGGTCTACGAGCAGTACTTC.

V and J are TRBV30 and TRBJ2-1; 8 bases are a match to TRBD1. The CDR3 covers 17 residues. Germline lookup yields CDR1 GTSNPN and CDR2 SVGIG (reference sequence). Trimming removed 3 bases from V and 1 base from J; junction bases left unmatched: 11. The CDR3 loop reads CAWRGGSRTGSYNEQFF. The CDR3 coding sequence is TGTGCCTGGAGAGGAGGAAGTAGGACAGGGTCCTACAATGAGCAGTTCTTC.

V usage is TRBV5-6 and J usage is TRBJ2-3; maybe TRBD2 (6 bases). This CDR3 has 16 amino acids. CDR1 SGHDT and CDR2 YYEEEE come from the germline V gene. The V gene lost 3 bases and the J gene lost 2 bases, with 16 bases spanning the gap. The CDR3 DNA is TGTGCCAGCAGCTCCTATAATAGCGGATACACAGATACGCAGTATTTT. This sequence encodes CASSSYNSGYTDTQYF.

This clone was seen once. CDR3 residues: CASSLGGGDQPQHF. The CDR3 DNA sequence: TGTGCCAGCTCCCTAGGGGGGGGTGATCAGCCCCAGCATTTT. The chain carries TRBV18 and TRBJ1-5; a possible D gene is TRBD1 (6 bases). CDR1 is KGHSH, CDR2 LQKENI, per germline. Trimming removed 6 bases from V and 5 bases from J, with 14 bases in between. The CDR3 loop spans 14 amino acids.

The CDR3 region has the DNA TGTGCCAGCTCCCAAGGGAGACAAAACAGTGGGCAGTTCTTC. This gives the protein CASSQGRQNSGQFF. The rearrangement uses TRBV18 and TRBJ2-1, with a tentative D call TRBD2 (5 bases). Trimming removed 6 bases from V and 12 bases from J, with 21 bases in between. The germline gives CDR1 KGHSH, CDR2 LQKENI. CDR3 length equals 14 residues.

V usage is TRBV18 and J usage is TRBJ1-1; the D gene is possibly TRBD1 (5 bases). This CDR3 has 16 residues. Germline CDR1 and CDR2: KGHSH and LQKENI. V lost 4 bases and J lost 1, with 16 bases in between. CDR3 nucleotide sequence: TGTGCCAGCTCACTGCGGGGAGGCGGGGGGAACACTGAAGCTTTCTTT. Encoded protein: CASSLRGGGGNTEAFF.

The chain has TRBV6-6 and TRBJ1-2, with 9 bases that match TRBD1. V dropped 6 bases and J dropped 9; count of bases not matched to a gene: 11. Germline V CDR1 and CDR2: MNHNY, SVGAGI (reference sequence). This CDR3 has 14 residues. The CDR3 DNA sequence: TGTGCCAGCAGGCCTACCGGGACAGGGAATAGCTACACCTTC. Translated: CASRPTGTGNSYTF.

The J gene is TRBJ2-7, the V gene TRBV19, with TRBD1 identical over 8 bases. This CDR3 has 16 residues. The junction had 9 bases not matched to a gene; V was cut back by 3 bases and J by 2 bases. CDR1 and CDR2 from the germline V gene are LNHDA and SQIVND (reference sequence). The chain's CDR3 is CASSIRVDRGTYEQYF. The CDR3 nucleotides read TGTGCCAGTAGTATCCGGGTTGACAGGGGAACCTACGAGCAGTACTTC. Together with reference TRBV19 and TRBJ2-7, the CDR3 gives the full variable domain: DGGITQSPKYLFRKEGQNVTLSCEQNLNHDAMYWYRQDPGQGLRLIYYSQIVNDFQKGDIAEGYSVSREKKESFPLTVTSAQKNPTAFYLCASSIRVDRGTYEQYFGPGTRLTVT.

In its sample, this clone was seen once. The V call is TRBV28, the J call TRBJ1-2; 10 nucleotides line up with TRBD1. This CDR3 spans 13 amino acids. After removal of 6 bases from V and 3 bases from J, the junction contained 1 base not matched to a gene. Per the germline V gene, CDR1 is MDHEN and CDR2 is SYDVKM. CDR3 nucleotides: TGTGCCAGCAGAGGACAGGGGGACTATGGCTACACCTTC. Amino acids: CASRGQGDYGYTF.

The rearrangement joins TRBV30 to TRBJ1-3; unclear D gene. The CDR3 runs 13 residues. Germline V gene sequence: CDR1 GTSNPN, CDR2 SVGIG (reference sequence). V was clipped by 4 bases and J by 0 bases, with 7 bases between them. The CDR3 DNA follows: TGTGCCTGGATGGTCGGCTCTGGAAACACCATATATTTT. It yields the protein CAWMVGSGNTIYF.

This clone is a singleton in its sample. The chain recombines TRBV11-2 with TRBJ2-5, with 7 positions matching TRBD1. Per germline, CDR1 SGHAT and CDR2 FQNNGV. The CDR3 sequence is 15 residues long. Trimming removed 5 bases from V and 1 base from J; junction bases left unmatched: 7. The chain's CDR3 is CASSTRDSRQETQYF. DNA of the CDR3: TGTGCCAGCAGCACACGGGACAGTCGCCAAGAGACCCAGTACTTC.

J is TRBJ1-1 and V is TRBV7-3; D call uncertain. Germline-derived CDR1 and CDR2 are SGHTA and FQGTGA. The CDR3 sequence is 13 residues long. Trimming removed 4 bases at V and 4 bases at J, with 10 bases between. The CDR3 region has the DNA TGTGCCAGCAGCTCGAAGAGGGTCACTGAAGCTTTCTTT. It encodes CASSSKRVTEAFF.

As regards this clone: A read error may produce the germline difference seen at one junction end. This chain joins TRBV5-1 and TRBJ2-5, with a weak D call TRBD2 (5 bases). This CDR3 spans 12 amino acids. Per germline, CDR1 SGHRS and CDR2 YFSETQ. CDR3 bases: TGCGCCAGCAGCCCCCGAGGTAGCGCGCTCGACTTC. Translated, it gives CASSPRGSALDF.

This clone has a single count. The chain employs TRBV4-1 and TRBJ2-4; D remains ambiguous. Trimming removed 2 bases from V and 8 bases from J, with 13 bases in between. Germline-derived CDR1 and CDR2 are MGHRA and YSYEKL. This CDR3 region has 14 residues. CDR3 DNA sequence: TGCGCCAGCAGCCAACCGCTCTTTCGAGACATTCAGTACTTC. It encodes CASSQPLFRDIQYF.